This TCR beta chain stems from a study of regulatory T cells in long-lasting Graves disease. Notes on the study in general: Thyroid tissue was not sampled; only peripheral blood was.

iRepertoire HTBI primers and Arm-PCR of CDR3 regions built TCR beta libraries. TCRdb itself ran the multiplex PCR reads through MiXCR, one entry per CDR3 protein. Of 450,000 to 500,000 distinct CDR3 sequences listed, 15% to 20% are singletons. A remark on this clonotype: As yet, its antigen is unknown.

Stated time point: newly diagnosed GD, antithyroid drugs for less than 3 months. TCR sequences were obtained from RNA taken from PBMCs. This CDR3 region has 13 residues. Germline V gives CDR1 MRHNA, CDR2 SNTAGT. V shed 5 bases, J shed 10 bases, and the junction held 7 bases outside the gene matches. These sequences were also reported in another study, on T cells in Graves' hyperthyroidism and ophthalmopathy. Turning to that study: The study used the HTBI primer set for a first-round RT-PCR of the TCR CDR3. Expanded thyroid clonotypes (above 0.001) were mostly also found in blood.

Sequences were derived from peripheral blood mononuclear cells (PBMCs), sampled at new diagnosis, from a patient treated with antithyroid drugs. The sequence was collected from a man in his forties with Graves disease. The rearrangement uses TRBV6-4 and TRBJ1-4; TRBD1 agrees at 7 bases. The CDR3 coding sequence is TGTGCCAGCAGTCAGGATTACAGGGGAAAACTGTTTTTT. It codes for CASSQDYRGKLFF.